Here is one T cell receptor beta chain with its context. This specimen belongs to a study of blood T cell repertoires in COVID-19. Repertoires were generated with immunoSEQ multiplex PCR, while TCRdb's copy carries only in-frame clones and drops some. The sample lists about 430,000 clones, around 87% occurring once. Individuals aged roughly 18 to 95 years were recruited from around 22 US areas. The recovered donors of Cohort 3 showed two negative PCRs, clearance, or symptom resolution. The CDR3 consists of 13 residues. Germline V CDR1 and CDR2: MDHEN, SYDVKM. The V gene lost 5 bases and the J gene lost 6 bases, with 13 bases spanning the gap.

This rearrangement joins TRBV28 to TRBJ1-2; tentative D call: TRBD1 (6 bases). What was sequenced was PBMCs or T cells enriched from blood (not recorded which). This sequence originates from a young man who had recovered from COVID-19. In nucleotides, the CDR3 is TGTGCCAGCAGTCGACAGGATGGAGATGGCTACACCTTC. Its translation: CASSRQDGDGYTF.